This note documents a single TCR beta chain sequence. The antigen is not known. The data derive from a study of cytomegalovirus exposure and HLA in healthy donors. Looking at the study overall: Drawn from HLA-typed donors, tens of millions of unique TCRs were held in an early data release. Notes on the study in general: The later analysis indicated that the majority of CMV-associated TCR beta chains appeared HLA-restricted. Some public TCRs appeared in many individuals, while most sequences were rare.

After removal of 2 bases from V and 4 bases from J, the junction contained 4 bases not matched to a gene. This CDR3 comprises 14 residues. The germline V gene encodes CDR1 LNHDA and CDR2 SQIVND (reference sequence). Researchers ran the PCR with 60 Vbeta and 13 Jbeta primers. Assay: immunoSEQ multiplex PCR; the TCRdb copy retains only in-frame clones and omits some. The sample includes 150,000 to 200,000 clones, under 80% of them seen just once. The chain combines TRBV19 with TRBJ2-5; 7 bases are a match to TRBD1. The TCR comes from a female donor in good health and CMV-seronegative. Sequencing was performed on PBMCs. The CDR3 DNA sequence: TGTGCCAGTAGTATAACAGGGGCGGCAGAGACCCAGTACTTC. Translation: CASSITGAAETQYF. The full variable domain, with the rest looked up from reference TRBV19 and TRBJ2-5, is DGGITQSPKYLFRKEGQNVTLSCEQNLNHDAMYWYRQDPGQGLRLIYYSQIVNDFQKGDIAEGYSVSREKKESFPLTVTSAQKNPTAFYLCASSITGAAETQYFGPGTRLLVL.